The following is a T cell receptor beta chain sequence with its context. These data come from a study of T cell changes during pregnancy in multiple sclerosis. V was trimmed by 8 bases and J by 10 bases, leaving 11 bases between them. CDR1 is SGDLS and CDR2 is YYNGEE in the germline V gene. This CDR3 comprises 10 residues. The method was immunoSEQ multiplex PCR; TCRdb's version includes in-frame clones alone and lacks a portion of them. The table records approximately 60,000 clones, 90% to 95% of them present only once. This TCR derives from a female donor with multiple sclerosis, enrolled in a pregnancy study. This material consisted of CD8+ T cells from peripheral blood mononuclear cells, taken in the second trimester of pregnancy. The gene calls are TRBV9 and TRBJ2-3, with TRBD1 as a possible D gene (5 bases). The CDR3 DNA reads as TGTGCCAGTGCAGGGCGAGCGCAGTATTTT. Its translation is CASAGRAQYF.